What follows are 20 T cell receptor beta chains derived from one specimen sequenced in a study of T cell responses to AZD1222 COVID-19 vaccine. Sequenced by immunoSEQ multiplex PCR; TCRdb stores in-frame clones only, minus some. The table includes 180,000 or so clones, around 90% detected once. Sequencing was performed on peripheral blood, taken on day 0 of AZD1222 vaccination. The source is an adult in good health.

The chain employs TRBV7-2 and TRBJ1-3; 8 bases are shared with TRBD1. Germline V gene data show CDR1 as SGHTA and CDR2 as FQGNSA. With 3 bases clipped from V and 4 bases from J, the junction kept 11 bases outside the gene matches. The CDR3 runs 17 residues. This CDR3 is CASSLGQGAREGNTIYF. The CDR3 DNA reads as TGTGCCAGCAGCTTGGGGCAGGGGGCTCGGGAAGGAAACACCATATATTTT.

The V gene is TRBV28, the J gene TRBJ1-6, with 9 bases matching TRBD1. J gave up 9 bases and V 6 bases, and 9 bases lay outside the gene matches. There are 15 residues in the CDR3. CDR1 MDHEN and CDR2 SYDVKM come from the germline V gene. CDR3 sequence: CASRLQGAKGSPLHF. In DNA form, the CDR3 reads TGTGCCAGCAGATTACAGGGGGCTAAGGGTTCACCCCTCCACTTT.

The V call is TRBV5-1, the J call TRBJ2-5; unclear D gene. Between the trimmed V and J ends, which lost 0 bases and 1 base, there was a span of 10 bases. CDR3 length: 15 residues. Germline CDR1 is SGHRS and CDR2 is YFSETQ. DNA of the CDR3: TGCGCCAGCAGCTTGGACGACACACTCCAAGAGACCCAGTACTTC. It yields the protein CASSLDDTLQETQYF.

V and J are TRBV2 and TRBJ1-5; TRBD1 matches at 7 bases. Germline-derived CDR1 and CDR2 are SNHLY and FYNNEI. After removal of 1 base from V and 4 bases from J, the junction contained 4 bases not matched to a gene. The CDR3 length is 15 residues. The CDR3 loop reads CASSEEGTANQPQHF. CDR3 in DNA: TGTGCCAGCAGTGAAGAAGGGACAGCTAATCAGCCCCAGCATTTT. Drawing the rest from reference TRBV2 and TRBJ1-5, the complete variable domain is EPEVTQTPSHQVTQMGQEVILRCVPISNHLYFYWYRQILGQKVEFLVSFYNNEISEKSEIFDDQFSVERPDGSNFTLKIRSTKLEDSAMYFCASSEEGTANQPQHFGDGTRLSIL.

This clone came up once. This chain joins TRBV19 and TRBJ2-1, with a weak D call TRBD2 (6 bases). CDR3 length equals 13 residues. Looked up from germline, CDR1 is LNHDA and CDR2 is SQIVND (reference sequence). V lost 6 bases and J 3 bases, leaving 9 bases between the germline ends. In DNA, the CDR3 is TGTGCCAGTAGGGAGGGCATCTACAATGAGCAGTTCTTC. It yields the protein CASREGIYNEQFF.

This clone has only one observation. Here the CDR3 reads CATTPGGYGYTF. CDR3 DNA: TGTGCCACTACCCCAGGGGGCTATGGCTACACCTTC. The chain recombines TRBV10-3 with TRBJ1-2, with 7 bases fitting TRBD1. CDR1 is ENHRY and CDR2 is SYGVKD in the germline V gene. After removal of 10 bases from V and 4 bases from J, the junction contained 6 bases not matched to a gene. The CDR3 loop spans 12 amino acids.

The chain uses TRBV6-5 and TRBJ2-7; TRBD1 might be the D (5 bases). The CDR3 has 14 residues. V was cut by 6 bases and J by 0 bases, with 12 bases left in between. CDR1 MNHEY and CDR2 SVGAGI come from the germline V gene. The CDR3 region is CASRREGVSYEQYF. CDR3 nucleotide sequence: TGTGCCAGCAGAAGAGAAGGGGTCTCCTACGAGCAGTACTTC.

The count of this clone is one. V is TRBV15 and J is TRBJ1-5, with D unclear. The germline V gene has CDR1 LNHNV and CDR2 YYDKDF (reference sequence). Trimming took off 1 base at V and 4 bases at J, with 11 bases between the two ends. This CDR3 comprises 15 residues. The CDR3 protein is CATSRGPPRNQPQHF. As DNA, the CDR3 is TGTGCCACCAGCAGAGGCCCTCCTCGAAATCAGCCCCAGCATTTT.

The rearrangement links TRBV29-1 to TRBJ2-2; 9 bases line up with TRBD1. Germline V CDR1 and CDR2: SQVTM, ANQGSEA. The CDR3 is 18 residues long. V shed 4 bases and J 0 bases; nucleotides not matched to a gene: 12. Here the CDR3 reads CSVGGTGRLPPNTGELFF. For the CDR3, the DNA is TGCAGCGTTGGAGGGACAGGGAGGTTACCCCCGAACACCGGGGAGCTGTTTTTT.

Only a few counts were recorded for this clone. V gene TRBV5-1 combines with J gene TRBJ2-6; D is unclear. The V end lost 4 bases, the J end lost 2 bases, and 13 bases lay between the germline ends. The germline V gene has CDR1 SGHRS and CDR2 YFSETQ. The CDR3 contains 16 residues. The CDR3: CASSVQVTAGANVLTF. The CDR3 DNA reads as TGCGCCAGCAGCGTGCAGGTAACGGCTGGGGCCAACGTCCTGACTTTC.

CDR3 sequence reads: CASSQTGQAGANVLTF. In DNA form, the CDR3 reads TGTGCCAGCAGCCAGACCGGACAGGCTGGGGCCAACGTCCTGACTTTC. J is TRBJ2-6 and V is TRBV6-6, with 7 bases that match TRBD1. CDR1 and CDR2 from the germline V gene are MNHNY and SVGAGI (reference sequence). V lost 6 bases, J lost 2 bases, and 7 bases stayed unmatched. The length of the CDR3 is 16 residues.

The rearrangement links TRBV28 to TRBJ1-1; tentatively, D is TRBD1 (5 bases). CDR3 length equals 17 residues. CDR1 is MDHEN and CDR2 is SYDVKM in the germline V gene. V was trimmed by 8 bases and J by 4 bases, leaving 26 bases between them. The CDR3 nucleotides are TGTGCCAGCCTCACCGGTGCTGGGGGTCCCCTGAGCACTGAAGCTTTCTTT. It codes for CASLTGAGGPLSTEAFF.

CDR3 sequence reads: CASSFRTSTDTQYF. The CDR3 DNA follows: TGTGCCAGTAGTTTTAGAACGAGCACAGATACGCAGTATTTT. The gene calls are TRBV19 and TRBJ2-3; no firm D call. Trimming shortened V by 5 bases and J by 0 bases, and 9 bases separated the two germline ends. The CDR3 is 14 amino acids. The germline V gene encodes CDR1 LNHDA and CDR2 SQIVND (reference sequence).

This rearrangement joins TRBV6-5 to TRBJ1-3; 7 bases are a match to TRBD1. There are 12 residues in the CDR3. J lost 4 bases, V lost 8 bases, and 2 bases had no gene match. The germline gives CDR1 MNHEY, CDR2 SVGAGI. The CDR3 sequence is CASWDRGNTIYF. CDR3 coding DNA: TGTGCCAGCTGGGACAGAGGAAACACCATATATTTT.

The CDR3 DNA reads as TGTGCCAGCAGCTTGGAGGGGTCCTACTATGGCTACACCTTC. Amino acids: CASSLEGSYYGYTF. The chain uses TRBV5-6 and TRBJ1-2; the D gene is possibly TRBD1 (5 bases). CDR3 length: 14 residues. V gave up 0 bases and J gave up 3 bases, with 9 bases separating them. In germline, CDR1 is SGHDT, CDR2 YYEEEE. Full variable domain (missing parts from reference TRBV5-6 and TRBJ1-2): DAGVTQSPTHLIKTRGQQVTLRCSPKSGHDTVSWYQQALGQGPQFIFQYYEEEERQRGNFPDRFSGHQFPNYSSELNVNALLLGDSALYLCASSLEGSYYGYTFGSGTRLTVV.

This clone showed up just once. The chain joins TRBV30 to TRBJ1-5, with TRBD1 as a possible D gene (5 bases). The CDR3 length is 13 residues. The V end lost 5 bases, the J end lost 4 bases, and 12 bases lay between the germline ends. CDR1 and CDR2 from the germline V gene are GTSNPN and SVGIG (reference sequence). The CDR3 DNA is TGTGCCTGGGGGACTCGCGGGAATCAGCCCCAGCATTTT. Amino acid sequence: CAWGTRGNQPQHF.

Here the CDR3 DNA reads TGTGCCAGCAGCGTCCTACTAGCGGGAGATAGCAATGAGCAGTTCTTC. The encoded protein is CASSVLLAGDSNEQFF. The rearrangement links TRBV9 to TRBJ2-1; 11 bases map to TRBD2. Germline assignment: CDR1 SGDLS and CDR2 YYNGEE. The CDR3 has 16 residues. V shed 2 bases and J 6 bases; nucleotides not matched to a gene: 7.

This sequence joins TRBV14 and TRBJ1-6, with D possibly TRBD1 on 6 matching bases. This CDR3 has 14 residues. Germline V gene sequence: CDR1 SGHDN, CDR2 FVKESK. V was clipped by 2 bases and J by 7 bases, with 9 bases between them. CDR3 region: CASSQPTGNSPLHF. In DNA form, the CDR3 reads TGTGCCAGCAGCCAACCTACAGGGAATTCACCCCTCCACTTT.

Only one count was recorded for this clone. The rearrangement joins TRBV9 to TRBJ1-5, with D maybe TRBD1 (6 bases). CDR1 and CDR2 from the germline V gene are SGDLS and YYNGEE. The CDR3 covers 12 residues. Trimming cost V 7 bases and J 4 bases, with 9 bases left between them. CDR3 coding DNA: TGTGCCAGCGGGGGCCTGAATCAGCCCCAGCATTTT. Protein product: CASGGLNQPQHF.

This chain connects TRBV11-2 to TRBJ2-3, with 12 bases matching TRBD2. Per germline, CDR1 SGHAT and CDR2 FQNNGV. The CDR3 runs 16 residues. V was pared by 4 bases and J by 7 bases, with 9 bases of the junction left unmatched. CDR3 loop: CASSSASGGAINTQYF. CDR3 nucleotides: TGTGCCAGCAGCTCTGCTAGCGGGGGGGCCATCAATACGCAGTATTTT.